This TCR beta chain was identified in a study of beta chain features in type 1 diabetes. Turning to the study itself: Age and gender were similar between patients and healthy donors, as were cell yields.

Germline CDR1 reads KGHSH; CDR2 reads LQKENI. Trimming left V 3 bases short and J 2 bases short, with 7 bases between. The CDR3 contains 13 residues. cDNA synthesis used the whole RNA isolate, giving expressed TCRB sequences. Mean read depth for naive, central memory and regulatory T cell samples was some 3.8 million reads. The repertoire was sequenced with immunoSEQ multiplex PCR; TCRdb's copy has only in-frame clones and lacks some. The data hold around 710,000 clones, with under 15% observed a single time. This clone was seen more than once but under ten times. Its matching antigen is unknown. At the DNA level, this CDR3 is encoded by other sequences in the same sample as well. Sorting that relied on CD45RO/CCR7/CD25/CD127/CD95/CD27 yielded CD4+ naive, central memory, regulatory and stem cell-like memory cells. Whole-study results and caveats: The study found fewer insertions and more deletions at VDJ junctions in type 1 diabetes patients. A moderate, significant TCRB CDR3 shortening appeared in type 1 diabetes across four CD4+ subsets.

This chain uses TRBV18 with TRBJ2-5, with TRBD1 as a possible D gene (6 bases). This sequence originates from a man younger than 45 with type 1 diabetes. The sequenced sample was naive CD4+ T cells from blood. The CDR3 DNA follows: TGTGCCAGCTCACCCGGACAGCAAGAGACCCAGTACTTC. Translated, it gives CASSPGQQETQYF. Full variable domain (outside the CDR3, taken from reference TRBV18 and TRBJ2-5): NAGVMQNPRHLVRRRGQEARLRCSPMKGHSHVYWYRQLPEEGLKFMVYLQKENIIDESGMPKERFSAEFPKEGPSILRIQQVVRGDSAAYFCASSPGQQETQYFGPGTRLLVL.